This TCR beta chain stems from a study of CD8 T cells in ankylosing spondylitis. Whole-study results and caveats: Matched ankylosing spondylitis synovial fluid reportedly contained a significantly enriched population of disease-linked clones. Made up of 7 to 9 highly homologous variants, a TCR beta motif appeared characteristic of ankylosing spondylitis blood.

With 4 bases removed from V and 1 base from J, the gap between germline ends came to 10 bases. Germline V lookup: CDR1 MNHNS, CDR2 SASEGT. This CDR3 has 14 residues. TCRdb analysed the 5' RACE reads with MiXCR anew, one entry per CDR3 protein. This table holds about 800,000 distinct CDR3 sequences, 12% found once. About this clonotype: Its matching antigen is unknown.

The chain recombines TRBV6-1 with TRBJ2-5; D possibly matches TRBD1 or TRBD2 (5 bases each). Sample: blood, either unsorted or a sorted T cell fraction (not recorded which). The TCR comes from a male donor with ankylosing spondylitis. CDR3 DNA sequence: TGTGCCAGCAGTGCCCGGGACCTCCAAGAGACCCAGTACTTC. This codes for CASSARDLQETQYF.